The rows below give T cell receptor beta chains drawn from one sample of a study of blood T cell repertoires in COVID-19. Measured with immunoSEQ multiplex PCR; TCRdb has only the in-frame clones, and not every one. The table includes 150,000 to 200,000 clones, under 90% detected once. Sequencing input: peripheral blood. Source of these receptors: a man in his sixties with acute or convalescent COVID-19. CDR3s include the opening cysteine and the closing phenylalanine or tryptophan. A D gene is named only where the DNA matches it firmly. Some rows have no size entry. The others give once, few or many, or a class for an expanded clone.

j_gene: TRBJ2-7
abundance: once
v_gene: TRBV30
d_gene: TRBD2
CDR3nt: TGTGCTTCATGGACTAGCGGGGCTGTTTTCTACGAGCAGTACTTC
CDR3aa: CASWTSGAVFYEQYF

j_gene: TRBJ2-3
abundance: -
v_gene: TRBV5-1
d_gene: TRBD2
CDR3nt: TGCGCCAGCAGCTTGGCTAGACTAGCGGACACAGATACGCAGTATTTT
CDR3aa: CASSLARLADTDTQYF

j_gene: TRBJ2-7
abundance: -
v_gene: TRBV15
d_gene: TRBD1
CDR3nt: TGTGCCACCAGCGGGGACAGGGGTTCCTACGAGCAGTACTTC
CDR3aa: CATSGDRGSYEQYF

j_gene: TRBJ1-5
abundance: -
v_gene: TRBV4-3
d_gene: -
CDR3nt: TGCGCCAGCAGCCAAGATGGGGCAGGGGCTCAGCCCCAGCATTTT
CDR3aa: CASSQDGAGAQPQHF

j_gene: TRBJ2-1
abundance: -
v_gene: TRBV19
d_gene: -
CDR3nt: TGTGCCAGTAGTATCCGGACGGGACTTCGTTCCTACAATGAGCAGTTCTTC
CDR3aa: CASSIRTGLRSYNEQFF

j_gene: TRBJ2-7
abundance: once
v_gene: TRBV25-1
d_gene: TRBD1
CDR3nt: TGTGCCACAGGGGGTTTCTACGAGCAGTACTTC
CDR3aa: CATGGFYEQYF

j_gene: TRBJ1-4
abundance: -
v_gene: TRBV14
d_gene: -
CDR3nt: TGTGCCAGCAGCCTGGCTCAGTATGAAAAACTGTTTTTT
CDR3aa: CASSLAQYEKLFF

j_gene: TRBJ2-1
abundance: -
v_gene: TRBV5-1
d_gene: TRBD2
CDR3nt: TGCGCCACCACAACTAGCGGGGTCAATGAGCAGTTCTTC
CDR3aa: CATTTSGVNEQFF

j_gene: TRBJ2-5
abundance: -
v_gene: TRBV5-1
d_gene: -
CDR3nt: TGCGCCAGCAGCTTCCCCGGGACAAACCAAGAGACCCAGTACTTC
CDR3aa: CASSFPGTNQETQYF

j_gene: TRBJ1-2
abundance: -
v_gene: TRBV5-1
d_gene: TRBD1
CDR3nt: TGCGCCAGCAGCCCCGTACAGGGGGCGCATGGCTACACCTTC
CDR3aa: CASSPVQGAHGYTF

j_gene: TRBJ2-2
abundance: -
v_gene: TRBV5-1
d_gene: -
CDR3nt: TGCGCCAGCAGCTTACGGGCCTCGGGGTTGAACACCGGGGAGCTGTTTTTT
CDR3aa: CASSLRASGLNTGELFF

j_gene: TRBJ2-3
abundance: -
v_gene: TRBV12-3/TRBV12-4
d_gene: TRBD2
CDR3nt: TGTGCCAGCAGGCGGGGGGCGGGAGATACGCAGTATTTT
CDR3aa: CASRRGAGDTQYF

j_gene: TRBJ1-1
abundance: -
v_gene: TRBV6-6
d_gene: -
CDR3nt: TGTGCCAGCAGTTACCCCACAGACGCGGCTTTCTTT
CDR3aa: CASSYPTDAAFF

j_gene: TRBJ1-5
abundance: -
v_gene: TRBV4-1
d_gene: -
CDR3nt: TGCGCCAGCAGCCAAGATCGGGGGACTCAGCCCCAGCATTTT
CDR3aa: CASSQDRGTQPQHF

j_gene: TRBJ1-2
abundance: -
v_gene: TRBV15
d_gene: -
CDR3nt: TGTGCCACCAGTCAGGAGGGTTTGAGCAATGGCTACACCTTC
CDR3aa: CATSQEGLSNGYTF

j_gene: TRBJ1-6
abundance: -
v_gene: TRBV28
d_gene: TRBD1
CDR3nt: TGTGCCAGCAAACCGGGACAGCAAAATTCACCCCTCCACTTT
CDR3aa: CASKPGQQNSPLHF

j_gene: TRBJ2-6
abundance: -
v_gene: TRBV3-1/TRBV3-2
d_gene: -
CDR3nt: TGTGCCAGCAGCCAAGATTGGCAAGCTGGGGCCAACGTCCTGACTTTC
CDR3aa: CASSQDWQAGANVLTF

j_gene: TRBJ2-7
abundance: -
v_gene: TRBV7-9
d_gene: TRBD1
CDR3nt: TGTGCCAGCGGGCCCGGGACAGGGACCTACGAGCAGTACTTC
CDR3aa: CASGPGTGTYEQYF

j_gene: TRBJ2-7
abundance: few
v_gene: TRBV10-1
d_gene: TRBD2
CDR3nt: TGCGCCAGCAGTGAGTCCGGACTAGCGGGGTACGAGCAGTACTTC
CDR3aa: CASSESGLAGYEQYF

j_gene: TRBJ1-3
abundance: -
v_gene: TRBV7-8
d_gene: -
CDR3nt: TGTGCCAGCAGCTTGTTCCAGTCCGGGACTCAAGCCCTTGAAGCTCGAAACACCATATATTTT
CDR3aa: CASSLFQSGTQALEARNTIYF

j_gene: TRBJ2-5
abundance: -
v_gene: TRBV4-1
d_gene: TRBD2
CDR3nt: TGCGCCAGCAGCCAAGGGGCTAGCGGGAGTATACAAGAGACCCAGTACTTC
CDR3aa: CASSQGASGSIQETQYF

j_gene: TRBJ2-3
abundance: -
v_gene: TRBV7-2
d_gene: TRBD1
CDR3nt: TGTGCCAGCAGCCTAGGACAGGGGGCATATACGCAGTATTTT
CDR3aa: CASSLGQGAYTQYF

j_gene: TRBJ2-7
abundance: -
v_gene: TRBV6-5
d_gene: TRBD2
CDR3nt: TGTGCCAGCAGCTACGGGGCGGCGGGAGGGCCCCTCGAGCAGTACTTC
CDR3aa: CASSYGAAGGPLEQYF

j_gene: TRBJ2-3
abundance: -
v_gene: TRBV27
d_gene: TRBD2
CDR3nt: TGTGCCAGCTACGGGGGGGCCCCTGATACGCAGTATTTT
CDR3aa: CASYGGAPDTQYF

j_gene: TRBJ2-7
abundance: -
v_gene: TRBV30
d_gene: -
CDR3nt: TGTGCCTGGACCCGAGGGGGGGTGACCTACGAGCAGTACTTC
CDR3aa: CAWTRGGVTYEQYF

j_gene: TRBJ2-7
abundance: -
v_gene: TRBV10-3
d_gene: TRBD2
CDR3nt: TGTGCCATCAAGGAACTAGCGGGGCCCTACGAGCAGTACTTC
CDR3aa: CAIKELAGPYEQYF

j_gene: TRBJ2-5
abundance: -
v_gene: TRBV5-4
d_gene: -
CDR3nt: TGTGCCAGCAGCTCGGGAACCTCAATCGAGACCCAGTACTTC
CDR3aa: CASSSGTSIETQYF

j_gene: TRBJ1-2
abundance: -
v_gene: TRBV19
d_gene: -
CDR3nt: TGTGCCAGTAGTATAGTATGGGGCGGTAACTATGGCTACACCTTC
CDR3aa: CASSIVWGGNYGYTF